Presented here are 26 T cell receptor beta chains from one specimen sequenced in a study of blood T cell repertoires in COVID-19. TCRdb's table, derived via immunoSEQ multiplex PCR, lists solely in-frame clones and lacks some. The sample lists 200,000 to 300,000 clones, approximately 80% occurring once. Sequencing was done on a sample of peripheral blood. The receptors derive from a middle-aged man who had recovered from COVID-19.

The chain couples TRBV30 to TRBJ2-1, with TRBD2 identical over 15 bases. CDR1 is GTSNPN and CDR2 is SVGIG in the germline V gene (reference sequence). CDR3 length equals 15 residues. The ends lost 3 bases at V and 6 bases at J; junction bases unmatched: 3. The CDR3 DNA reads as TGTGCCTGGAGCCCGGGACTAGCGGGAGGCAATGAGCAGTTCTTC. Its protein product is CAWSPGLAGGNEQFF.

Concerning this clone: The same CDR3 is also encoded by other DNA sequences in this sample. The V and J genes are TRBV7-2 and TRBJ2-7; TRBD1 aligns across 7 bases. There are 13 residues in the CDR3. Trimming took 6 bases from V and 2 from J; bases not matched to a gene: 4. The V gene's germline CDR1 is SGHTA and CDR2 FQGNSA. The DNA of the CDR3 is TGTGCCAGCAGTCTCCAGGGGGCCTACGAGCAGTACTTC. Its translation is CASSLQGAYEQYF.

This sequence joins TRBV7-2 and TRBJ2-4; TRBD2 aligns across 9 bases. This CDR3 has 17 amino acids. The trim removed 1 base at V and 0 bases at J, leaving 4 bases unmatched. Germline loops: CDR1 SGHTA, CDR2 FQGNSA. Here the CDR3 reads CASSLGGLALAKNIQYF. The CDR3 DNA reads as TGTGCCAGCAGCTTAGGAGGACTAGCGCTAGCCAAAAACATTCAGTACTTC.

V usage is TRBV19 and J usage is TRBJ2-5; 15 nucleotides match TRBD2. The CDR3 has 16 residues. Germline CDR1 LNHDA, CDR2 SQIVND (reference sequence). V was pared by 4 bases and J by 5 bases, with 5 bases of the junction left unmatched. The CDR3 DNA reads as TGTGCCAGTAGTAGGACTAGCGGGGGGGCATTGGAGACCCAGTACTTC. Translating gives CASSRTSGGALETQYF.

The gene calls are TRBV11-3 and TRBJ2-1; 13 nucleotides line up with TRBD2. Germline V gives CDR1 SGHNT, CDR2 YENEEA. CDR3 length equals 17 residues. V was clipped by 4 bases and J by 4 bases; unmatched bases: 7. DNA for the CDR3: TGTGCCAGCAGCTCAAGGACTAGCGGGGGCCTATACAATGAGCAGTTCTTC. As protein: CASSSRTSGGLYNEQFF.

This clone showed up just a few times. The J gene is TRBJ2-2, the V gene TRBV7-8; 8 bases line up with TRBD1. Germline trimming cut 0 bases from V and 8 bases from J; bases unmatched to any gene: 8. CDR3 size: 16 residues. The V gene's germline CDR1 is SGHVS and CDR2 FQNEAQ. The CDR3 DNA is TGTGCCAGCAGCTTAGCGTCAGGGGGCGTCCCTGGGGAGCTGTTTTTT. The encoded protein is CASSLASGGVPGELFF.

A word on this clone: This sample includes further DNA sequences coding for the same CDR3. The chain has TRBV7-2 and TRBJ2-7; 9 positions agree with TRBD2. The CDR3 sequence is 15 residues long. The trim removed 5 bases at V and 4 bases at J, leaving 9 bases unmatched. CDR1 and CDR2 (germline): SGHTA, FQGNSA. Written as DNA, the CDR3 is TGTGCCAGCAGCCTAGGGGCTAGCGGGGTATACGAGCAGTACTTC. Protein product: CASSLGASGVYEQYF.

The rearrangement joins TRBV5-1 to TRBJ2-3; 9 bases align to TRBD2. V shed 0 bases and J 13 bases; nucleotides not matched to a gene: 6. The CDR3 totals 13 residues. Germline CDR1 SGHRS, CDR2 YFSETQ. CDR3 DNA sequence: TGCGCCAGCAGCTTGGCCCAGCGGGAGGTCAAGTATTTT. Encoded protein: CASSLAQREVKYF. Filled out from reference TRBV5-1 and TRBJ2-3, the complete variable domain reads KAGVTQTPRYLIKTRGQQVTLSCSPISGHRSVSWYQQTPGQGLQFLFEYFSETQRNKGNFPGRFSGRQFSNSRSEMNVSTLELGDSALYLCASSLAQREVKYFGPGTRLTVL.

The chain links TRBV18 to TRBJ1-1; D call uncertain. Looked up from germline, CDR1 is KGHSH and CDR2 is LQKENI. This CDR3 comprises 14 residues. V lost 2 bases and J 2 bases, leaving 9 bases between the germline ends. CDR3 bases: TGTGCCAGCTCACCAGGGAGTGATAACACTGAAGCTTTCTTT. Its protein is CASSPGSDNTEAFF.

This rearrangement joins TRBV27 to TRBJ2-2, with 7 bases that match TRBD2. Germline CDR1 and CDR2: MNHEY and SMNVEV (reference sequence). CDR3 size: 15 residues. Trimming removed 6 bases from V and 8 bases from J; junction bases left unmatched: 12. The chain's CDR3 is CASSPGGRVFGELFF. The CDR3, as DNA: TGTGCCAGCAGCCCGGGGGGACGGGTCTTTGGGGAGCTGTTTTTT.

The V and J genes are TRBV19 and TRBJ1-5; D may be TRBD1 (5 bases). Trimming cost V 9 bases and J 4 bases, with 28 bases left between them. The germline gives CDR1 LNHDA, CDR2 SQIVND (reference sequence). This CDR3 contains 18 residues. The CDR3 region is CASQKAGLLSLGNQPQHF. Here the CDR3 DNA reads TGTGCCAGCCAAAAGGCAGGGTTATTAAGTTTGGGGAATCAGCCCCAGCATTTT.

The chain joins TRBV21-1 to TRBJ1-5; the listed D gene, TRBD1, was not tested against the DNA. TRBV21-1 is termed a pseudogene. CDR3 length: 18 amino acids. The CDR3: CASSPTCRGGRSNQPQHF. In DNA, the CDR3 is TGTGCCAGCAGTCCCACATGTAGAGGGGGACGGAGCAATCAGCCCCAGCATTTT.

The chain has TRBV30 and TRBJ2-5; 8 bases map to TRBD2. CDR1 is GTSNPN and CDR2 is SVGIG in the germline V gene (reference sequence). CDR3 length equals 14 residues. V trimming: 4 bases; J trimming: 5 bases; junction bases outside the gene matches: 9. The CDR3 DNA follows: TGTGCCTGGAACCCTCGGGGGGGAGAGGAGACCCAGTACTTC. Encoded protein: CAWNPRGGEETQYF. The complete variable domain, with remaining parts taken from reference TRBV30 and TRBJ2-5, reads SQTIHQWPATLVQPVGSPLSLECTVEGTSNPNLYWYRQAAGRGLQLLFYSVGIGQISSEVPQNLSASRPQDRQFILSSKKLLLSDSGFYLCAWNPRGGEETQYFGPGTRLLVL.

This rearrangement joins TRBV24-1 to TRBJ1-5; a possible D gene is TRBD1 (6 bases). The CDR3 length is 14 residues. In germline, CDR1 is KGHDR, CDR2 SFDVKD. V lost 4 bases, J lost 1 base, and 7 bases lay in between. The chain's CDR3 is CATSDTGSNQPQHF. Here the CDR3 DNA reads TGTGCCACCAGTGACACAGGGAGCAATCAGCCCCAGCATTTT.

The rearrangement joins TRBV29-1 to TRBJ1-1; D is unresolved. Germline CDR1 and CDR2: SQVTM and ANQGSEA. Between the trimmed V and J ends, which lost 7 bases and 1 base, there was a span of 13 bases. The CDR3 spans 13 residues. The CDR3 DNA is TGCAGCGGCCGACTGGCGGGGAACACTGAAGCTTTCTTT. The encoded protein is CSGRLAGNTEAFF.

The gene calls are TRBV30 and TRBJ2-1, with D perhaps TRBD1 (5 bases). Germline V CDR1 and CDR2: GTSNPN, SVGIG (reference sequence). The CDR3 has 14 amino acids. Trimming pared 4 bases from V and 5 bases from J, leaving 15 bases between. Here the CDR3 DNA reads TGTGCCTGGAACCCATTCAGGGTTGACAATGAGCAGTTCTTC. Protein sequence: CAWNPFRVDNEQFF.

This clone appeared a few times. The chain joins TRBV4-1 to TRBJ1-2; D gene ambiguous. The CDR3 contains 14 residues. The V end lost 5 bases, the J end lost 0 bases, and 10 bases lay between the germline ends. Germline V gives CDR1 MGHRA, CDR2 YSYEKL. This CDR3 reads CASSVDRANYGYTF. CDR3 sequence (DNA): TGCGCCAGCAGCGTAGATCGAGCTAACTATGGCTACACCTTC.

The rearrangement links TRBV5-1 to TRBJ2-3; TRBD2 agrees at 13 bases. CDR1 is SGHRS, CDR2 YFSETQ, per germline. Unmatched junction bases numbered 7, after V lost 4 bases and J lost 5 bases. CDR3 length equals 16 residues. CDR3 DNA sequence: TGCGCCAGCAGCACACGGACTAGCGGGGGAGGAGATACGCAGTATTTT. Translation: CASSTRTSGGGDTQYF.

This clone appeared a single time. The gene calls are TRBV24-1 and TRBJ2-5; TRBD2 matches 7 bases. This CDR3 comprises 15 residues. Germline V CDR1 and CDR2: KGHDR, SFDVKD. With V trimmed by 3 bases and J by 4 bases, 7 bases remained unmatched. DNA of the CDR3: TGTGCCACCAGTGATCCGCGCGGGGGAACAGAGACCCAGTACTTC. Its translation is CATSDPRGGTETQYF.

The rearrangement uses TRBV10-3 and TRBJ2-1; 7 bases line up with TRBD2. CDR3 size: 14 residues. Germline V lookup: CDR1 ENHRY, CDR2 SYGVKD. V dropped 8 bases and J dropped 4; count of bases not matched to a gene: 8. The CDR3: CAIGAGDAYNEQFF. In DNA form, the CDR3 reads TGTGCCATCGGGGCGGGAGACGCGTACAATGAGCAGTTCTTC.

The rearrangement uses TRBV18 and TRBJ2-7; the match to TRBD1 covers 8 bases. J gave up 7 bases and V 3 bases, and 11 bases lay outside the gene matches. Per germline, CDR1 KGHSH and CDR2 LQKENI. CDR3 length: 15 amino acids. CDR3 loop: CASSPTGVIYIEQYF. The CDR3, as DNA: TGTGCCAGCTCACCGACAGGGGTGATCTACATAGAGCAGTACTTC.

This clone came up once. The J gene is TRBJ1-2, the V gene TRBV25-1, with a tentative D call TRBD1 (6 bases). Trimming stripped 6 bases from V and 8 bases from J, with 19 bases between. The germline CDR1 and CDR2 sequences are MGHDK and SYGVNS. The CDR3 length is 14 residues. This CDR3 is CASSGAGDARGYTF. The CDR3 DNA reads TGTGCCAGCAGCGGGGCAGGGGACGCAAGAGGCTACACCTTC.

J is TRBJ2-7 and V is TRBV27, with 8 bases that match TRBD2. This CDR3 region has 14 residues. CDR1 and CDR2 (germline): MNHEY, SMNVEV (reference sequence). V lost 6 bases and J lost 2; bases outside the gene matches: 6. The CDR3 spells CASSWARGAYEQYF. The DNA for the CDR3 is TGTGCCAGCAGCTGGGCGCGGGGGGCCTACGAGCAGTACTTC.

This chain uses TRBV7-2 with TRBJ1-5; a possible D gene is TRBD1 (5 bases). Trimming left V 5 bases short and J 9 bases short, with 17 bases between. This CDR3 is built from 14 residues. Germline V lookup: CDR1 SGHTA, CDR2 FQGNSA. The CDR3 DNA reads as TGTGCCAGCAGCCCTGGACTCCTCGGGGGGCCCCAGCATTTT. Translation gives CASSPGLLGGPQHF.

The chain is built from TRBV11-2 and TRBJ2-7, with a tentative D call TRBD1 (7 bases). The CDR3 runs to 13 residues. Germline CDR1 reads SGHAT; CDR2 reads FQNNGV. The V and J ends lost 4 bases and 7 bases respectively, with 14 bases between them. The CDR3 is CASSSGGTSEQYF. CDR3 DNA sequence: TGTGCCAGCAGCTCAGGGGGGACCTCGGAGCAGTACTTC.

The CDR3 DNA is TGTGCCAGCTCACATCGAGGGCCAGGGGTCCACCAATCTAGCACAGATACGCAGTATTTT. Translation gives CASSHRGPGVHQSSTDTQYF. V gene TRBV18 combines with J gene TRBJ2-3; D may be TRBD1 (6 bases). Trimming shortened V by 4 bases and J by 0 bases, and 26 bases separated the two germline ends. From germline, CDR1 is KGHSH and CDR2 LQKENI. CDR3 length: 20 amino acids.